The next 28 T cell receptor beta chains were all read from a single sample in a study of identical twins' blood T cells. TCRdb passed the 5' RACE reads through MiXCR, listing each CDR3 protein once. The table has 350,000 to 400,000 distinct CDR3 sequences, around 30% seen once. Sequences were obtained from PBMCs. The receptors were gathered from a woman aged 18 to 55 in good health.

This clonotype has at least ten counts. This chain links TRBV19 with TRBJ2-1; 9 positions match TRBD2. The V gene's germline CDR1 is LNHDA and CDR2 SQIVND (reference sequence). V was pared by 9 bases and J by 0 bases, with 3 bases of the junction left unmatched. This CDR3 spans 14 amino acids. The CDR3 DNA is TGTGCCAGCCTAGCGGGAACCTCCTACAATGAGCAGTTCTTC. As protein: CASLAGTSYNEQFF. The full variable domain, completed using reference TRBV19 and TRBJ2-1, is DGGITQSPKYLFRKEGQNVTLSCEQNLNHDAMYWYRQDPGQGLRLIYYSQIVNDFQKGDIAEGYSVSREKKESFPLTVTSAQKNPTAFYLCASLAGTSYNEQFFGPGTRLTVL.

This clonotype was counted only a few times. The chain is built from TRBV5-1 and TRBJ1-2; 9 nucleotides match TRBD1. Per germline, CDR1 SGHRS and CDR2 YFSETQ. The CDR3 is made up of 15 amino acids. Unmatched junction bases numbered 10, after V lost 4 bases and J lost 6 bases. In nucleotides, the CDR3 is TGCGCCAGCAGCCCGGGAGGACAGGGGCCCGATGGCTACACCTTC. Amino acids: CASSPGGQGPDGYTF.

This rearrangement joins TRBV18 to TRBJ2-3; D is perhaps TRBD1 (6 bases). Trimming stripped 6 bases from V and 2 bases from J, with 18 bases between. Germline CDR1 reads KGHSH; CDR2 reads LQKENI. The CDR3 has 16 amino acids. The CDR3 spells CASSDLQGLSTDTQYF. The CDR3 DNA is TGTGCCAGCTCGGATTTACAGGGTCTTTCCACAGATACGCAGTATTTT.

This clonotype was observed a handful of times. The genes are TRBV19 and TRBJ1-3; 10 positions agree with TRBD1. This CDR3 is 16 amino acids long. With 5 bases clipped from V and 2 bases from J, the junction kept 6 bases outside the gene matches. In germline, CDR1 is LNHDA, CDR2 SQIVND (reference sequence). The CDR3 DNA is TGTGCCAGTAGTTGGCCCGGGACAGGGGCTGGAAACACCATATATTTT. Amino acid sequence: CASSWPGTGAGNTIYF.

This clonotype was seen a few times. The rearrangement joins TRBV29-1 to TRBJ2-1; no clear D gene. V lost 3 bases, J lost 5 bases, and 5 bases lay in between. CDR1 is SQVTM and CDR2 is ANQGSEA in the germline V gene. The CDR3 contains 11 residues. In DNA, the CDR3 is TGCAGCGTTGACGAGAACAATGAGCAGTTCTTC. As protein: CSVDENNEQFF.

The CDR3 is CSVIQGSQPQHF. In DNA form, the CDR3 reads TGCAGCGTCATTCAGGGCTCCCAGCCCCAGCATTTT. The rearrangement links TRBV29-1 to TRBJ1-5; TRBD1 is a possible D gene (5 bases). This CDR3 has 12 amino acids. Trimming took 6 bases from V and 7 from J, leaving 13 bases between them. CDR1 SQVTM and CDR2 ANQGSEA come from the germline V gene.

The chain has TRBV20-1 and TRBJ1-6, with D possibly TRBD1 on 5 matching bases. Germline CDR1 reads DFQATT; CDR2 reads SNEGSKA (reference sequence). Trimming left V 3 bases short and J 0 bases short, with 18 bases between. The CDR3 totals 18 residues. The CDR3 nucleotides are TGCAGTGCTAGCGCCGAGGGGCCCATGAGCTCCTATAATTCACCCCTCCACTTT. It translates to CSASAEGPMSSYNSPLHF.

This clonotype appeared many times. This sequence joins TRBV6-6 and TRBJ1-3; D unclear. The V end was cut by 7 bases, the J end by 0 bases, with 16 bases between. There are 16 residues in the CDR3. Per the germline V gene, CDR1 is MNHNY and CDR2 is SVGAGI (reference sequence). Written as DNA, the CDR3 is TGTGCCAGCACCCAGTTCGGCAGCTCCTCTGGAAACACCATATATTTT. This sequence encodes CASTQFGSSSGNTIYF.

V is TRBV24-1 and J is TRBJ1-2, with no clear D. The length of the CDR3 is 12 residues. The germline V gene has CDR1 KGHDR and CDR2 SFDVKD. V was clipped by 2 bases and J by 5 bases, with 5 bases between them. The CDR3 DNA sequence: TGTGCCACCAGTGATTCCGGTTATGGCTACACCTTC. This sequence encodes CATSDSGYGYTF.

J is TRBJ2-7 and V is TRBV14, with unresolved D. The CDR3 consists of 11 residues. Germline assignment: CDR1 SGHDN and CDR2 FVKESK. V was clipped by 1 base and J by 7 bases, with 5 bases between them. CDR3 in amino acids: CASSQVGEQYF. The CDR3 nucleotides read TGTGCCAGCAGCCAAGTGGGTGAGCAGTACTTC.

In regard to this clonotype: A read error may be the cause here, since a much bigger clone is one base away. The chain has TRBV20-1 and TRBJ1-5; D remains ambiguous. CDR3 length: 11 residues. Germline CDR1 DFQATT, CDR2 SNEGSKA (reference sequence). In DNA, the CDR3 is TGCGGTGCTAGAGATTTCGGCCCCCAGCATTTT. As protein: CGARDFGPQHF.

As for this clonotype: One end of the junction does not line up with germline, which may come from a read error. The chain links TRBV7-7 to TRBJ2-2; D not resolved. Per germline, CDR1 SSHAT and CDR2 FNYEAQ (reference sequence). The CDR3 sequence is 13 residues long. The CDR3 protein is CASSTSEMGELFF. The DNA for the CDR3 is TGTGCTAGCAGCACCTCGGAAATGGGGGAGCTGTTTTTT.

This clonotype was observed a few times. V gene TRBV9 combines with J gene TRBJ1-5, with 7 nucleotides matching TRBD1. CDR1 and CDR2 from the germline V gene are SGDLS and YYNGEE. Trimming cost V 3 bases and J 5 bases; bases outside gene matches: 8. The CDR3 totals 15 residues. The CDR3 DNA follows: TGTGCCAGCAGCGCGTCCGGGACAGATTATCAGCCCCAGCATTTT. Translating gives CASSASGTDYQPQHF.

This chain joins TRBV20-1 and TRBJ2-7, with a tentative D call TRBD1 (5 bases). CDR3 length: 14 amino acids. Trimming took off 3 bases at V and 0 bases at J, with 12 bases between the two ends. The germline gives CDR1 DFQATT, CDR2 SNEGSKA (reference sequence). The CDR3 nucleotides are TGCAGTGCTAGGTCGGACACCCACTCCTACGAGCAGTACTTC. Translated: CSARSDTHSYEQYF.

This clonotype was observed a handful of times. The CDR3 sequence is CASSQGLAGITEQYF. In DNA, the CDR3 is TGTGCCAGCAGCCAAGGACTAGCGGGGATTACGGAGCAGTACTTC. The chain couples TRBV3-1 to TRBJ2-7; 11 nucleotides match TRBD2. Germline trimming cut 1 base from V and 7 bases from J; bases unmatched to any gene: 6. Germline V gene sequence: CDR1 LGHDT, CDR2 YNNKEL (reference sequence). The CDR3 is 15 amino acids.

The rearrangement links TRBV2 to TRBJ2-5; D might be TRBD2 (5 bases). CDR3 length: 11 residues. Germline V lookup: CDR1 SNHLY, CDR2 FYNNEI. V was trimmed by 5 bases and J by 5 bases, leaving 6 bases between them. DNA for the CDR3: TGTGCCAGCAGTTGGGAGGAGACCCAGTACTTC. Its protein product is CASSWEETQYF.

This clonotype was seen at least ten times. V is TRBV20-1 and J is TRBJ2-7, with D hard to call. The CDR3 is 13 residues long. V lost 1 base, J lost 2 bases, and 9 bases lay in between. From germline, CDR1 is DFQATT and CDR2 SNEGSKA (reference sequence). The CDR3 spells CSARGETAYEQYF. DNA for the CDR3: TGCAGTGCTAGAGGAGAAACAGCCTACGAGCAGTACTTC.

This sequence joins TRBV29-1 and TRBJ2-1; D unresolved. Deletions cut 6 bases from V and 6 bases from J, with 18 bases between. The CDR3 consists of 14 residues. Germline CDR1 reads SQVTM; CDR2 reads ANQGSEA. CDR3 coding DNA: TGCAGCGTCGACCCCGGGCAGTGGTGCAATGAGCAGTTCTTC. Protein sequence: CSVDPGQWCNEQFF.

V and J are TRBV5-1 and TRBJ1-1; 8 bases line up with TRBD1. The CDR3 totals 15 residues. Germline V lookup: CDR1 SGHRS, CDR2 YFSETQ. V was clipped by 4 bases and J by 3 bases; unmatched bases: 8. The CDR3: CASSTETGGDTEAFF. DNA of the CDR3: TGCGCCAGCAGCACTGAAACAGGGGGTGACACTGAAGCTTTCTTT.

With regard to this clonotype: A much bigger clone sits one base away, suggesting this may be a read error. Since the CDR3 does not end with the conserved phenylalanine or tryptophan, this likely comes from a read error. The chain combines TRBV20-1 with TRBJ2-5, with 10 bases matching TRBD2. This CDR3 is built from 15 residues. Germline loops: CDR1 DFQATT, CDR2 SNEGSKA (reference sequence). V trimming: 5 bases; J trimming: 3 bases; junction bases outside the gene matches: 9. The CDR3 spells CSAQTVLAGEETQYL. DNA of the CDR3: TGCAGTGCTCAGACCGTCCTAGCGGGGGAAGAGACCCAGTACTTA.

This clonotype was picked up a small number of times. The V gene is TRBV9, the J gene TRBJ2-2; 7 bases are a match to TRBD2. This CDR3 is 17 amino acids long. Germline CDR1 reads SGDLS; CDR2 reads YYNGEE. V was pared by 4 bases and J by 5 bases, with 14 bases of the junction left unmatched. The DNA for the CDR3 is TGTGCCAGCAGCCCCACCCCTGGGAGGGTTTCAACCGGGGAGCTGTTTTTT. This gives the protein CASSPTPGRVSTGELFF.

This clonotype was seen ten or more times. The rearrangement joins TRBV7-9 to TRBJ1-1; D remains ambiguous. Looked up from germline, CDR1 is SEHNR and CDR2 is FQNEAQ (reference sequence). The CDR3 contains 12 residues. V was trimmed by 5 bases and J by 4 bases, leaving 8 bases between them. The DNA for the CDR3 is TGTGCCAGCAGCCTTGCGAGCACTGAAGCTTTCTTT. This translates into CASSLASTEAFF.

This clonotype was counted a few times. The chain carries TRBV5-1 and TRBJ1-1, with 10 bases identical to TRBD1. After removal of 3 bases from V and 10 bases from J, the junction contained 6 bases not matched to a gene. Per germline, CDR1 SGHRS and CDR2 YFSETQ. The CDR3 consists of 13 residues. The CDR3 nucleotides read TGCGCCAGCAGCTGGGGACAGGGGAATGTAGCTTTCTTT. Translating gives CASSWGQGNVAFF.

This clonotype has just a few counts. This chain connects TRBV6-2 or TRBV6-3 to TRBJ2-5, with 10 bases lining up with TRBD2. V lost 1 base to trimming and J lost 3 bases; unmatched junction nucleotides: 5. The CDR3 is made up of 16 amino acids. Germline values: CDR1 MNHEY, CDR2 SVGEGT. The chain's CDR3 is CASSYFPSGSKETQYF. CDR3 nucleotides: TGTGCCAGCAGTTACTTTCCTAGCGGGAGTAAAGAGACCCAGTACTTC.

The CDR3 is CASSESYGQGWGRTEAFF. The CDR3 DNA is TGTGCCAGCAGTGAGTCCTACGGACAGGGGTGGGGGAGGACTGAAGCTTTCTTT. The rearrangement joins TRBV25-1 to TRBJ1-1; 9 positions agree with TRBD1. Per the germline V gene, CDR1 is MGHDK and CDR2 is SYGVNS. This CDR3 contains 18 residues. V lost 3 bases and J lost 5; bases outside the gene matches: 16.

This clonotype was detected a few times. V usage is TRBV7-2 and J usage is TRBJ2-1, with no clear D. V was shortened by 5 bases and J by 4 bases, with 30 bases between the two germline ends. The germline V gene has CDR1 SGHTA and CDR2 FQGNSA. The CDR3 runs to 20 residues. The DNA for the CDR3 is TGTGCCAGCAGCCGAGAGGCCTACCTTACAACAACAGAATCGTACAATGAGCAGTTCTTC. This sequence encodes CASSREAYLTTTESYNEQFF.

The CDR3 bases are TGTGCCGGGGGAAGGGGACAGAACGGCACTGAAGCTTTCTTT. It specifies CAGGRGQNGTEAFF. The rearrangement joins TRBV12-3 or TRBV12-4 to TRBJ1-1; 7 bases fit TRBD1. The CDR3 is 14 amino acids. After removal of 11 bases from V and 4 bases from J, the junction contained 13 bases not matched to a gene.

This clonotype was detected only a few times. V and J are TRBV7-9 and TRBJ1-4; D is ambiguous. Germline CDR1 is SEHNR and CDR2 is FQNEAQ (reference sequence). The V end lost 1 base, the J end lost 11 bases, and 5 bases lay between the germline ends. The CDR3 extends over 11 amino acids. The CDR3 region is CASSLERKLFF. The CDR3 DNA reads TGTGCCAGCAGCTTAGAACGGAAACTGTTTTTT.